This TCR beta chain was sequenced during a study of T cells after yellow fever vaccination. Germline values: CDR1 SGDLS, CDR2 YYNGEE. The CDR3 totals 15 residues. The germline V and J ends were trimmed by 6 bases and 2 bases, with 16 bases remaining between them. 5'RACE template switching produced TCR cDNA carrying a universal primer site and UMIs. TCRdb fed the 5' RACE reads into MiXCR, producing one record per CDR3 protein. Here the sample spans fewer than 150,000 distinct CDR3 sequences, 7.7% being singletons. On this clonotype: Antigen unknown.

Regarding the study as a whole: Only a small proportion of the clonotypes turned up in both the CD4 and the CD8 compartments, likely arising from convergent recombination.

The sequences come from CD4+ T cells sorted from PBMCs, collected 5 days after the yellow fever booster vaccination. The TCR was taken from a young man who received the YFV17D yellow fever vaccine. The chain recombines TRBV9 with TRBJ2-3, with D tentatively TRBD2 (5 bases). This CDR3 reads CASTTGIKSTDTQYF. CDR3 sequence (DNA): TGTGCCAGCACGACGGGGATTAAATCCACAGATACGCAGTATTTT. The variable domain in full, with the rest retrieved from reference TRBV9 and TRBJ2-3, is DSGVTQTPKHLITATGQRVTLRCSPRSGDLSVYWYQQSLDQGLQFLIQYYNGEERAKGNILERFSAQQFPDLHSELNLSSLELGDSALYFCASTTGIKSTDTQYFGPGTRLTVL.